Listed below are T cell receptor beta chains from one sample, sequenced in a study of blood T cells in healthy people across ages. From the 5' RACE reads, TCRdb called clonotypes with MiXCR, one entry per CDR3 protein. The table records roughly 1 million distinct CDR3 sequences, roughly 24% of them present only once. These sequences were also reported in another study, on T cells of mothers and their children.

Sequencing input: blood. These receptors were taken from a girl aged 2 to 10 in good health. Both conserved end residues are part of each CDR3. D genes are given only for firm matches. A clone size is listed for some rows: how often the clone was seen (once, few, many), or a class if it is expanded.

clone_size,v_call,j_call,d_call,cdr3_aa,cdr3_nt
.,TRBV7-2,TRBJ2-3,TRBD2,CASSFEASGDTQYF,TGTGCCAGCAGCTTTGAGGCTAGCGGAGATACGCAGTATTTT
.,TRBV28,TRBJ1-5,TRBD1,CASSLGQGVIYQPQHF,TGTGCCAGCAGCCTCGGACAGGGCGTCATTTATCAGCCCCAGCATTTT
.,TRBV6-5,TRBJ2-6,.,CASSYLTRGSGANVLTF,TGTGCCAGCAGTTACTTGACCCGGGGATCTGGGGCCAACGTCCTGACTTTC
.,TRBV3-1,TRBJ2-7,TRBD1,CASSQANRGAEQYF,TGTGCCAGCAGCCAAGCAAACAGGGGTGCGGAGCAGTACTTC
.,TRBV7-6,TRBJ1-1,.,CASSPISGDTEAFF,TGTGCCAGCAGCCCAATATCAGGTGACACTGAAGCTTTCTTT
.,TRBV7-9,TRBJ1-5,.,CASSIGVGRGSNQPQHF,TGTGCCAGCAGCATTGGGGTCGGTAGGGGTAGCAATCAGCCCCAGCATTTT
few,TRBV10-3,TRBJ2-2,TRBD2,CATGLAGSGELFF,TGTGCCACAGGACTAGCGGGGTCCGGGGAGCTGTTTTTT
.,TRBV20-1,TRBJ2-5,.,CSARVAAVEETQYF,TGCAGTGCTAGAGTGGCGGCAGTGGAAGAGACCCAGTACTTC
.,TRBV4-3,TRBJ2-7,TRBD1,CASSQELPGQGLYEQYF,TGCGCCAGCAGCCAAGAGTTACCGGGACAGGGCCTCTACGAGCAGTACTTC
.,TRBV6-1,TRBJ2-5,TRBD2,CAGSESTSGIEETQYF,TGTGCCGGCAGTGAATCGACTAGCGGGATTGAAGAGACCCAGTACTTC
many,TRBV4-2,TRBJ2-3,.,CASSQDGADTQYF,TGTGCCAGCAGCCAAGATGGGGCAGATACGCAGTATTTT
.,TRBV20-1,TRBJ1-4,.,CSARSSTLRGEKLFF,TGCAGTGCTAGATCATCGACGTTAAGGGGAGAAAAACTGTTTTTT
.,TRBV13,TRBJ2-7,TRBD1,CASSASGTGVYEQYF,TGTGCCAGCAGCGCAAGTGGGACAGGGGTATACGAGCAGTACTTC
few,TRBV5-4,TRBJ2-7,TRBD1,CASSSWPHWTGAFYEQYF,TGTGCCAGCAGCTCTTGGCCGCATTGGACAGGGGCGTTCTACGAGCAGTACTTC
.,TRBV7-2,TRBJ2-7,TRBD2,CASSFVAGGSYEQYF,TGTGCCAGCAGCTTTGTGGCGGGGGGCTCCTACGAGCAGTACTTC
few,TRBV25-1,TRBJ2-1,.,CASSEPYNEQFF,TGTGCCAGCTCCGAACCCTACAATGAGCAGTTCTTC
.,TRBV7-2,TRBJ2-2,.,CASSLSGLTGELFF,TGTGCCAGCAGCTTATCTGGTTTGACCGGGGAGCTGTTTTTT
.,TRBV29-1,TRBJ2-3,.,CSVEGTGAAVYTDTQYF,TGCAGCGTTGAGGGCACGGGAGCCGCTGTTTATACAGATACGCAGTATTTT
.,TRBV28,TRBJ2-7,TRBD1,CASIPNADRVYEQYF,TGTGCCAGCATCCCGAATGCAGACAGGGTCTACGAGCAGTACTTC
few,TRBV7-3,TRBJ2-3,TRBD2,CASSLIPGRGEATDTRYF,TGTGCCAGCAGCTTAATCCCGGGTCGGGGGGAGGCCACAGATACGCGGTACTTT
few,TRBV7-9,TRBJ2-6,TRBD1,CASSLGSAGGYSGANVLTF,TGTGCCAGCAGCTTAGGGTCGGCAGGGGGATACTCTGGGGCCAACGTCCTGACTTTC
few,TRBV5-1,TRBJ1-2,.,CASSSPGPLLYGYTF,TGCGCCAGCAGCTCCCCTGGGCCCCTCCTCTATGGCTACACCTTC
few,TRBV6-1,TRBJ2-3,TRBD2,CASSRLLAGGNTDTQYF,TGTGCCAGCTCCCGATTACTAGCGGGGGGGAACACAGATACGCAGTATTTT
few,TRBV7-2,TRBJ2-1,.,CASSLDGATYNEQFF,TGTGCCAGCAGCTTAGATGGGGCGACCTACAATGAGCAGTTCTTC
.,TRBV27,TRBJ2-7,.,CASSLTDQGNYGQYF,TGTGCCAGCAGTTTAACGGACCAGGGTAATTACGGGCAGTACTTC
.,TRBV7-2,TRBJ2-6,.,CASSSVTGRGANVLTF,TGTGCCAGCAGCTCCGTAACAGGGAGAGGGGCCAACGTCCTGACTTTC
.,TRBV6-5,TRBJ2-1,TRBD2,CASSLTGLGWQFF,TGTGCCAGCAGCCTAACGGGACTAGGATGGCAGTTCTTC
.,TRBV2,TRBJ2-5,.,CASRFESGKQGTQYF,TGTGCCAGCAGGTTTGAAAGCGGAAAGCAAGGGACCCAGTACTTC
.,TRBV4-1,TRBJ2-3,.,CASSQSGQGPSTDTQYF,TGCGCCAGCAGCCAATCTGGTCAGGGGCCCTCCACAGATACGCAGTATTTT
.,TRBV20-1,TRBJ2-5,TRBD2,CSARDIRLAEQETQYF,TGCAGTGCTAGAGATATTAGACTAGCGGAACAAGAGACCCAGTACTTC
few,TRBV19,TRBJ2-5,.,CASSIDGVGQYF,TGTGCCAGTAGTATCGACGGCGTGGGCCAGTACTTC
.,TRBV13,TRBJ1-1,.,CAIRYSRNTEAFF,TGTGCCATCCGTTATTCTCGGAACACTGAAGCTTTCTTT
once,TRBV29-1,TRBJ2-7,.,CSVEDRGGEQYF,TGCAGCGTTGAAGATCGAGGGGGCGAGCAGTACTTC
.,TRBV25-1,TRBJ1-5,TRBD1,CASSNRGNGPQHF,TGTGCCAGCAGTAACAGGGGGAATGGGCCCCAGCATTTT
.,TRBV7-2,TRBJ2-1,.,CASREASMAPRHEQFF,TGTGCCAGCAGGGAGGCCTCGATGGCGCCTAGGCATGAGCAGTTCTTC
.,TRBV3-1,TRBJ2-1,.,CASIGLPRSGASTGEEQFF,TGTGCCAGCATCGGACTCCCAAGAAGTGGGGCGAGCACCGGGGAGGAGCAGTTCTTC
.,TRBV7-9,TRBJ2-2,TRBD1,CASSLQGARTGELFF,TGTGCCAGCAGCTTACAGGGGGCGCGAACCGGGGAGCTGTTTTTT
few,TRBV20-1,TRBJ2-1,TRBD2,CSAKGRAWTSGRAINEQFF,TGCAGTGCTAAGGGGCGCGCGTGGACTAGCGGGAGGGCCATCAATGAGCAGTTCTTC
.,TRBV2,TRBJ2-7,.,CASTRDGQVREQYF,TGTGCCAGCACCAGGGACGGACAAGTGCGTGAGCAGTACTTC
few,TRBV29-1,TRBJ2-5,.,CSVGGDIQETQYF,TGCAGCGTTGGGGGGGACATACAAGAGACCCAGTACTTC
few,TRBV12-3/TRBV12-4,TRBJ1-2,.,CASSLVMVGYTF,TGTGCCAGCAGTTTGGTTATGGTAGGCTACACCTTC
.,TRBV19,TRBJ1-5,.,CASSPPLGVNQPQHF,TGTGCCAGTAGTCCACCCCTGGGGGTAAATCAGCCCCAGCATTTT
.,TRBV20-1,TRBJ2-5,.,CSAGLSGRGTQYF,TGCAGTGCTGGCTTGTCAGGGAGAGGGACCCAGTACTTC
.,TRBV15,TRBJ2-7,TRBD1,CATQRIPGQAYEQYF,TGTGCCACCCAAAGAATCCCGGGACAGGCCTACGAGCAGTACTTC
.,TRBV13,TRBJ2-5,.,CASKLSLGETQYF,TGTGCCAGCAAGTTGAGTCTAGGGGAGACCCAGTACTTC
.,TRBV7-9,TRBJ2-5,TRBD1,CASSPLSRQGVETQYF,TGTGCCAGCAGCCCGTTAAGCCGACAGGGTGTGGAGACCCAGTACTTC
few,TRBV20-1,TRBJ2-5,TRBD2,CSARDFKGAGEETQYF,TGCAGTGCTAGAGATTTTAAAGGAGCGGGAGAAGAGACCCAGTACTTC
.,TRBV12-3/TRBV12-4,TRBJ2-4,.,CASSLATLAKNIQYF,TGTGCCAGCAGTTTAGCGACTCTAGCCAAAAACATTCAGTACTTC
.,TRBV20-1,TRBJ2-1,TRBD1,CSAASGQGAEERAFFSYNEQFF,TGCAGTGCTGCATCCGGACAGGGGGCTGAGGAGCGGGCCTTTTTCTCCTACAATGAGCAGTTCTTC
.,TRBV29-1,TRBJ2-3,.,CSVVMLTQYF,TGCAGCGTTGTTATGCTGACGCAGTATTTT
.,TRBV7-2,TRBJ2-2,TRBD2,CASSSGGTKWVTGELFF,TGTGCCAGCAGCTCGGGAGGGACGAAGTGGGTCACCGGGGAGCTGTTTTTT
few,TRBV11-2,TRBJ2-1,.,CASSPDTEDEQFF,TGTGCCAGCAGCCCGGACACAGAGGATGAGCAGTTCTTC
.,TRBV20-1,TRBJ2-1,.,CSARSLGAGEYNEQFF,TGCAGTGCTAGGTCCTTGGGGGCGGGAGAGTACAATGAGCAGTTCTTC
few,TRBV29-1,TRBJ2-7,.,CSVGRRLSYEQYF,TGCAGCGTTGGGAGACGGCTTTCCTACGAGCAGTACTTC